Each of the 5 T cell receptor beta chains below was sequenced from the same sample in a study of blood T cell repertoires in COVID-19. The table came from immunoSEQ multiplex PCR; TCRdb's copy has only in-frame clones and leaves some out. In the table there are some 81,000 clones, nearly 95% of which are singletons. The sample consisted of peripheral blood. Receptors originate from a human donor with active COVID-19. The donor label of this sample is uncertain.

The chain links TRBV10-3 to TRBJ1-1; 7 bases are a match to TRBD1. There are 13 residues in the CDR3. The germline V gene has CDR1 ENHRY and CDR2 SYGVKD. The ends lost 6 bases at V and 5 bases at J; junction bases unmatched: 6. The CDR3 spells CAIRQDRATEAFF. DNA of the CDR3: TGTGCCATCAGACAAGACAGGGCAACTGAAGCTTTCTTT.

The gene calls are TRBV6-6 and TRBJ1-2; D might be TRBD1 (6 bases). The CDR3 covers 16 residues. Germline lookup yields CDR1 MNHNY and CDR2 SVGAGI (reference sequence). V was trimmed by 6 bases and J by 3 bases, leaving 20 bases between them. CDR3: CASRGYAGTIDYGYTF. In DNA, the CDR3 is TGTGCCAGCAGGGGCTACGCCGGGACAATCGACTATGGCTACACCTTC.

The J gene is TRBJ2-3, the V gene TRBV20-1; 9 bases line up with TRBD2. Germline V gene sequence: CDR1 DFQATT, CDR2 SNEGSKA (reference sequence). Germline trimming cut 3 bases from V and 5 bases from J; bases unmatched to any gene: 9. The CDR3 has 15 amino acids. The chain's CDR3 is CSASELGLALDTQYF. The CDR3 nucleotides read TGCAGTGCTAGTGAGCTAGGACTAGCGCTAGATACGCAGTATTTT.

The gene calls are TRBV3-1 (or the pseudogene TRBV3-2) and TRBJ2-7, with TRBD1 identical over 9 bases. The CDR3 contains 15 residues. CDR1 and CDR2 (germline): LGHDT, YNNKEL (reference sequence). V trimming: 3 bases; J trimming: 5 bases; junction bases outside the gene matches: 8. CDR3 coding DNA: TGTGCCAGCAGCCATGTAACCGGGACAGGGAACGAGCAGTACTTC. It codes for CASSHVTGTGNEQYF.

This chain uses TRBV6-6 with TRBJ1-5; D unclear. The germline V and J ends were trimmed by 5 bases and 0 bases, with 17 bases remaining between them. Germline V CDR1 and CDR2: MNHNY, SVGAGI (reference sequence). The CDR3 extends over 17 amino acids. The chain's CDR3 is CASSPRKPGPSNQPQHF. The CDR3 nucleotides are TGTGCCAGCAGTCCTCGGAAGCCAGGTCCTAGCAATCAGCCCCAGCATTTT.